What follows is one TCR beta chain and its context. The sample is drawn from a study of shared clonotypes between healthy human individuals. Only CD45RO-negative cells positively selected for CCR7 counted as naive CD8 cells, so terminally differentiated effector memory CD45RA+ cells were excluded. Trimming took 5 bases from V and 4 from J; bases not matched to a gene: 11. Germline V gene data show CDR1 as SGHTA and CDR2 as FQGNSA. The CDR3 spans 15 residues. Data came from immunoSEQ multiplex PCR; TCRdb stores just in-frame clones and leaves some out. Of about 2.1 million clones listed, roughly 93% were seen once; the top ten hold about 1.6%.

The chain is built from TRBV7-2 and TRBJ2-7; 7 positions agree with TRBD2. This TCR was sampled from a man younger than 30 in good health. Some clones in this sample may be carry-over from other donors' samples. Sequencing was performed on naive CD8+ T cells from PBMCs. The CDR3 loop is CASSLRTSPPYEQYF. The CDR3 DNA reads TGTGCCAGCAGCCTAAGGACTAGTCCCCCTTACGAGCAGTACTTC.